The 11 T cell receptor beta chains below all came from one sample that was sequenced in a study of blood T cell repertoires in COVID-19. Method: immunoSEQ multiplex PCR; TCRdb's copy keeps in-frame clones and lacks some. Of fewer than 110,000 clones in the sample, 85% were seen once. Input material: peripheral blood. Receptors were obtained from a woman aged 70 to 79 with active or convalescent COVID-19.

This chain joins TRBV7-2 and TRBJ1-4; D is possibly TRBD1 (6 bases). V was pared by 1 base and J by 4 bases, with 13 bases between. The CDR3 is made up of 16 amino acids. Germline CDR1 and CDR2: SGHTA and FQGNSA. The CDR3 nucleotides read TGTGCCAGCAGCTTAGAGGGGGGGTTTGGTAATGAAAAACTGTTTTTT. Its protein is CASSLEGGFGNEKLFF.

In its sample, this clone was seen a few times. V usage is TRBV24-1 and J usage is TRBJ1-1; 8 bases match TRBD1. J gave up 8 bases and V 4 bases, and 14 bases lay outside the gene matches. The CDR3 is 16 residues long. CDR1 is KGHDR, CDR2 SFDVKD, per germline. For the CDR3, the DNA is TGTGCCACCAGTGAAAATGGACAGGGTGATTTGTCCGAAGCTTTCTTT. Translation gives CATSENGQGDLSEAFF.

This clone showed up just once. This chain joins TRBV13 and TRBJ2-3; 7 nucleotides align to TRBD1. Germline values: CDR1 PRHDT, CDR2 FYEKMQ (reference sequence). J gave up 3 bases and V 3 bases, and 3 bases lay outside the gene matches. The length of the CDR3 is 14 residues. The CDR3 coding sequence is TGTGCCAGCAGCTTCGACAGGGCTACAGATACGCAGTATTTT. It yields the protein CASSFDRATDTQYF.

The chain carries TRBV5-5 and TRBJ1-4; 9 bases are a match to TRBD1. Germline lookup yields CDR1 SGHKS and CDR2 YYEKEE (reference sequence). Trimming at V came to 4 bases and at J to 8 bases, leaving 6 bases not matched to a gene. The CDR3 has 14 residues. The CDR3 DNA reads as TGTGCCAGCAGCCCCGGGACAGGGAAGGAAAAACTGTTTTTT. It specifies CASSPGTGKEKLFF.

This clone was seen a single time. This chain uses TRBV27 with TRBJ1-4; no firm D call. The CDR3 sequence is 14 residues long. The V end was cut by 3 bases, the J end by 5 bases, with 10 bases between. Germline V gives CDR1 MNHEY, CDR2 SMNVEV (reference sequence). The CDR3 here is CASSFRSGNEKLFF. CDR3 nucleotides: TGTGCCAGCAGTTTTCGGTCCGGGAATGAAAAACTGTTTTTT.

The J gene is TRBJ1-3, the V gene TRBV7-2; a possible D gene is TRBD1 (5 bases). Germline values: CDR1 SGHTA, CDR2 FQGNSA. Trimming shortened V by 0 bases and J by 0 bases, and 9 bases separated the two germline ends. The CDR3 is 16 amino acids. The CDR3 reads CASSLAAQASGNTIYF. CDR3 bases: TGTGCCAGCAGCTTAGCGGCACAGGCCTCTGGAAACACCATATATTTT.

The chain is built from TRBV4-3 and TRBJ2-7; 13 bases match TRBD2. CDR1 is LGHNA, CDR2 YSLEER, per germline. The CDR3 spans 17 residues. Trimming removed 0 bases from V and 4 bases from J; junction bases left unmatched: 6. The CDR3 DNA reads TGCGCCAGCAGCCAAGAGGGCGGGACTAGCGGGGCTTACGAGCAGTACTTC. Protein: CASSQEGGTSGAYEQYF.

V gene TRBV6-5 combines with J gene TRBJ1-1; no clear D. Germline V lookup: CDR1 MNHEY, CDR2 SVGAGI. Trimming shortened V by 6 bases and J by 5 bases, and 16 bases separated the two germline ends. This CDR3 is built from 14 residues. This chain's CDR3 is CASRLQKAGTEAFF. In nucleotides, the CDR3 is TGTGCCAGCAGGTTACAGAAGGCTGGAACTGAAGCTTTCTTT.

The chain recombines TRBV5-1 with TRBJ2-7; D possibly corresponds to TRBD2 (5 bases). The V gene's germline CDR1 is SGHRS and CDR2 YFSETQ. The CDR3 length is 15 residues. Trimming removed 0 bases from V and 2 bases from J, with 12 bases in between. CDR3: CASSLATGYTYEQYF. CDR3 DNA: TGCGCCAGCAGCTTGGCCACGGGATATACCTACGAGCAGTACTTC.

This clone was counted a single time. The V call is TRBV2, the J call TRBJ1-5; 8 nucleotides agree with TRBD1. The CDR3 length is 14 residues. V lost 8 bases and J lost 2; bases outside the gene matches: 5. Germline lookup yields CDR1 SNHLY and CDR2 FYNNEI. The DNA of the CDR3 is TGTGCCAGCGCAGGGGGCCTGGGCAATCAGCCCCAGCATTTT. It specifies CASAGGLGNQPQHF.

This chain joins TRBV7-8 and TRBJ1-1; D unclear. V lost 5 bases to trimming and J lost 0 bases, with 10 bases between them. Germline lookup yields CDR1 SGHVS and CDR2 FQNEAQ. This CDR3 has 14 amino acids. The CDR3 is CASSRMTLNTEAFF. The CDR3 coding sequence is TGTGCCAGCAGCCGCATGACACTGAACACTGAAGCTTTCTTT.